This TCR beta chain was observed in a study of blood T cell repertoires in COVID-19 (dated by TCRdb to between 2020 and 2021). Broadly, across the study: Samples from collaborators originated in the United States, Italy and Spain and spanned both the acute and convalescent phases of COVID-19. Samples came from the ongoing ImmuneRACE study (first 160 participants) plus 1,254 subjects from 6 global collaborators. The repertoires were made available in a free public database intended to serve as a resource for research on the immune response to SARS-CoV-2. Where available, HLA class I and class II types were obtained from metadata supplied by the sample provider rather than from assay-based typing. The prospective study material was composed of cDNA or gDNA derived from T cells, B-cell-depleted T cells, or PBMCs. Nearly every sample came with metadata listing a de-identified subject ID, COVID-19 status, age in years and sex. Subjects who had been exposed to COVID-19, were actively infected with it, or had recovered from it provided the deeply sampled blood TCRbeta repertoires that made up the dataset. Findings and caveats that apply to the study as a whole: How much clinical and demographic metadata was included differed by source and by participant, and the metadata was provided uncurated.

Of note for this clone: Its antigen remains unidentified. Nothing much larger sits one base from this clone, and base qualities are not available.

TCRbeta CDR3 regions were amplified from genomic DNA using the immunoSEQ Assay, a bias-controlled multiplex PCR. As for how the authors treated the data: Nucleated cell counts per sample were estimated from amplification of reference gene primers within the assay. To quantify the absolute abundance of each unique TCRbeta CDR3 rearrangement, sequence reads were collapsed and filtered. For each sample, productive Simpson clonality was calculated by taking the square root of Simpson's diversity index across productive rearrangements. The source is immuneACCESS, and TCRdb retained only in-frame sequences with V and J called. Part of the clones is not carried over; for the studies checked, unresolved V genes explain less than half of this, and the remainder is unexplained. The V and J calls and clone size come from that table; D and trimming were worked out from the DNA. In all, the sample holds about 280,000 clones, and about 83% of those were seen once. Around 5.8% of the sample is in the top ten clones.

From V the trimming removes 7 bases and from J it removes 4 bases, while the gene matches leave 11 bases of the junction unaccounted for. The CDR3 goes from the cysteine to the phenylalanine over 15 residues. Of all the DNA, just the CDR3 is kept, 45 bases in frame from base 1. As encoded in the germline V gene (reference sequence), CDR1 is MNHEY while CDR2 is SMNVEV. Participants in the prospective study were aged 18 to 89 years, lived in some 24 United States geographic areas, and enrolled through a virtual design. Cohort assignment in the prospective study relied on participant-reported clinical history from a screening survey and a study questionnaire. ImmuneRACE Cohort 3 recovered participants were defined by two consecutive negative NP/OP PCR tests, healthcare professional clearance, or symptom resolution. Mobile phlebotomists in the prospective study collected whole blood, serum and a nasopharyngeal or oropharyngeal swab from every participant. Prospective study participants could optionally give additional blood draws and questionnaires over a roughly two-month period. Before DNA extraction, prospective study blood samples were shipped either frozen or at room temperature.

The chain couples TRBV27 to TRBJ2-3; 7 central nucleotides agree with TRBD1. The sequencing input was PBMCs or T cells enriched from blood (not recorded which). The clonotype originates from a woman in her forties who had recovered from COVID-19. In nucleotides, the sequence is TGTGCCAGCACCCGGGGCCTCCAGGGGGCAGATACGCAGTATTTT. This codes for CASTRGLQGADTQYF.